The TCR beta chain under discussion was sequenced for a study of T cell responses to AZD1222 COVID-19 vaccine. Generated by immunoSEQ multiplex PCR, the TCRdb table keeps only in-frame clones and is missing some. Of 160,000 or so clones in the sample, over 80% were seen once. About this clone: Its target is not known.

The CDR3 has 15 amino acids. V was trimmed by 0 bases and J by 1 base, leaving 10 bases between them. Looked up from germline, CDR1 is SGHDT and CDR2 is YYEEEE. Study results and limitations: Spike was spanned by vaccine-associated CD4 TCRs, with dominance at 160-218 and 743-854. There were mostly white British donors and more females than males, and clonal diversity was possibly underestimated.

The chain is built from TRBV5-6 and TRBJ1-2; no definite D call. The input for sequencing was peripheral blood, taken 28 days after the second AZD1222 dose. The receptor's source is an adult who received the AZD1222 COVID-19 vaccine. CDR3 DNA: TGTGCCAGCAGCTTGGGCCAATCGATTAACTATGGCTACACCTTC. Translating gives CASSLGQSINYGYTF.